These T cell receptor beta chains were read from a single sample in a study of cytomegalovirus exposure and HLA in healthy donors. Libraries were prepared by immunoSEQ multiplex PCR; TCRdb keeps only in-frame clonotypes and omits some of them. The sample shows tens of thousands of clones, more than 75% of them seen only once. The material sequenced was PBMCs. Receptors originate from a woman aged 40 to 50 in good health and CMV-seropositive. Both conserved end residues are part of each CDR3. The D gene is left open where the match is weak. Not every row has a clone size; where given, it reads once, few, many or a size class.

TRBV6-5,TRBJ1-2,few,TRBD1,TGTGCCAGCAGTCGGAGCCTTGGGACAGGGGATGGCTACACCTTC,CASSRSLGTGDGYTF
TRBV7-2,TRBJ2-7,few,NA,TGTGCCAGCAGAGGACAAGGCTACGAGCAGTACTTC,CASRGQGYEQYF
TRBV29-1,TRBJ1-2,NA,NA,TGCAGCACTGCCAAGGGGGACTATGGCTACACCTTC,CSTAKGDYGYTF
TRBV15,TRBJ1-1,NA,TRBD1,TGTGCCACCAGCAGAGGTCAAAGGATGGGACAGCCCGAAGCTTTCTTT,CATSRGQRMGQPEAFF
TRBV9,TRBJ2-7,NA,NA,TGTGCCAGCAGCGAATTGACTAGTAGCTACGAGCAGTACTTC,CASSELTSSYEQYF
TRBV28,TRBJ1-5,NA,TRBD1,TGTGCCAGCACTGCGGGACAGGGGGCTCAGCCCCAGCATTTT,CASTAGQGAQPQHF
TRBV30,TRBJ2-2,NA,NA,TGTGCCTGGAAGCGGGCAGGATGGACCGGGGAGCTGTTTTTT,CAWKRAGWTGELFF
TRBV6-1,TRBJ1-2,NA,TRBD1,TGTGCCAGCAGTGAAGCGGGGCAGGGGGGTGGCTATGGCTACACCTTC,CASSEAGQGGGYGYTF
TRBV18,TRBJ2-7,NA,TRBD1,TGTGCCAGCTCGCCACCGGGACAGGGGGACTACGAGCAGTACTTC,CASSPPGQGDYEQYF
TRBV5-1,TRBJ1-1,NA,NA,TGCGCCAGCAGCCTTCCTGGTACTAACACTGAAGCTTTCTTT,CASSLPGTNTEAFF
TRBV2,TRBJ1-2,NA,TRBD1,TGTGCCAGCAGGGGGGACAGCACCCTCTATGGCTACACCTTC,CASRGDSTLYGYTF
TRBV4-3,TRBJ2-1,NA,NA,TGCGCCAGCAGCCGGGGGGTCAATGAGCAGTTCTTC,CASSRGVNEQFF
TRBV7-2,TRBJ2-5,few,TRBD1,TGTGCCAGCAGCTATTGGACAGGGACGGAAGAGACCCAGTACTTC,CASSYWTGTEETQYF
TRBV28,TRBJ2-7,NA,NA,TGTGCCAGCAGTTTAGGACTTAACGAGCAGTACTTC,CASSLGLNEQYF
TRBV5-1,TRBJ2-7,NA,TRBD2,TGCGCCAGCAGCTTGGGGGGAGGGACCTGGGGCTACGAGCAGTACTTC,CASSLGGGTWGYEQYF
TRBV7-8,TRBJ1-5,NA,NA,TGTGCCAGCAGCAAGGTGGTCCAGGGCCATCAGCCCCAGCATTTT,CASSKVVQGHQPQHF
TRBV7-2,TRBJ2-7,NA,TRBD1,TGTGCCAGCAGAGACAGGGGGCGAGCCTCCTACGAGCAGTACTTC,CASRDRGRASYEQYF
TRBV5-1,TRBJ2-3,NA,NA,TGCGCCAGCAGCTTGTTAAATGCGGGGCCTGAAGATACGCAGTATTTT,CASSLLNAGPEDTQYF
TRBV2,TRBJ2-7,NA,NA,TGTGCCAGCAGGGCGGACAGCTCCTACGAGCAGTACTTC,CASRADSSYEQYF
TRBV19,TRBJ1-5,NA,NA,TGTGCCAGTAGTAAGGGACAAAACAATCAGCCCCAGCATTTT,CASSKGQNNQPQHF
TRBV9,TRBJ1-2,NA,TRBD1,TGTGCCAGCAGCGAGGGGACAGGGGGTTATGGCTACACCTTC,CASSEGTGGYGYTF
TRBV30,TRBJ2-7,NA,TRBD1,TGTGCCTGGGAGGGACAGCCGGCCTACGAGCAGTACTTC,CAWEGQPAYEQYF
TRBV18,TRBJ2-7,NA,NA,TGTGCCAGCTCACCTGGACTCCAGGGGTCCGAGCAGTACTTC,CASSPGLQGSEQYF
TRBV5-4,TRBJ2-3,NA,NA,TGTGCCAGCAGCCTCGGACAGTCCGCGGATACGCAGTATTTT,CASSLGQSADTQYF
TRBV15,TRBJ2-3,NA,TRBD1,TGTGCCACCAGCAGAGACCAGGGGGCGACCACAGATACGCAGTATTTT,CATSRDQGATTDTQYF
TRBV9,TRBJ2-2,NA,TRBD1,TGTGCCAGCAGCCCCCCGGGACAGGGGGCTCCCGGGGAGCTGTTTTTT,CASSPPGQGAPGELFF
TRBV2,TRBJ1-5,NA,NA,TGTGCCAGCAGCCCCTCGGCGGTGAGGGTCAATCAGCCCCAGCATTTT,CASSPSAVRVNQPQHF
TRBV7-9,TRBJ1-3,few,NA,TGTGCCAGCAGCCTCGCACCGGCTGGAAACACCATATATTTT,CASSLAPAGNTIYF
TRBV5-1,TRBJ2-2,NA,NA,TGCGCCAGCAGCTTTCCGACCGGGGAGCTGTTTTTT,CASSFPTGELFF
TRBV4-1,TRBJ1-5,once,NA,TGCGCCAGCAGCCAAGAAGTGCGGAGAAATCAGCCCCAGCATTTT,CASSQEVRRNQPQHF
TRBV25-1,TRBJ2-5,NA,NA,TGTGCCAGCAGTGACTTTGCCAAGGGGACTCAAGAGACCCAGTACTTC,CASSDFAKGTQETQYF
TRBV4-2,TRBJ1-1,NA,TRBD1,TGTGCCAGCAGCCAAGATGACAGGGGTTACACTGAAGCTTTCTTT,CASSQDDRGYTEAFF
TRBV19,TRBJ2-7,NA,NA,TGTGCCTCCAGACTCTACAGGGACTCCTACGAGCAGTACTTC,CASRLYRDSYEQYF
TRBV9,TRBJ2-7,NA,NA,TGTGCCAGCAGCGTAGGTCGGGTGGACTACGAGCAGTACTTC,CASSVGRVDYEQYF
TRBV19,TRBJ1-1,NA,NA,TGTGCCAGTAGTGGCCGGGTATCGAGCACTGAAGCTTTCTTT,CASSGRVSSTEAFF
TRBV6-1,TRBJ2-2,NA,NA,TGTGCCAGCAGTGGCACTAACGAGGCCGGGGAGCTGTTTTTT,CASSGTNEAGELFF
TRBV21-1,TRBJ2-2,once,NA,TGTGCCAGCAGCAACGGACTAGCGGGGAACACCGGGGAGCTGTTTTTT,CASSNGLAGNTGELFF
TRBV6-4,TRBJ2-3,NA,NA,TGTGCCAGCAGTGACTCGGAAGGGCAGGGAGATACGCAGTATTTT,CASSDSEGQGDTQYF
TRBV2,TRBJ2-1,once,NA,TGTGCCAGCATCCTCCGGACTTCCCCCTACAATGAGCAGTTCTTC,CASILRTSPYNEQFF
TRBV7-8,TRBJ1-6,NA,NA,TGTGCCAGCAGCTTAGTTCCCAGGGGCTATAATTCACCCCTCCACTTT,CASSLVPRGYNSPLHF
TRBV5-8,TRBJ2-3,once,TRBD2,TGTGCCAGCAGCCCCGGCCCGGGGGCTACCGGGACTAGGAGGAATTTT,CASSPGPGATGTRRNF
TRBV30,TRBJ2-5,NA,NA,TGTGCCTGGAGTCGGGGGCGGGGGAGCTGGGAGACCCAGTACTTC,CAWSRGRGSWETQYF
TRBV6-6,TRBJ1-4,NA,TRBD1,TGTGCCAGCAGTATACCTACAGGGGGCCATGAAAAACTGTTTTTT,CASSIPTGGHEKLFF
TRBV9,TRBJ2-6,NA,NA,TGTGCCAGCAACCAGGGCTCTGGGGCCAACGTCCTGACTTTC,CASNQGSGANVLTF
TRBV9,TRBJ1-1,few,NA,TGTGCCAGCAGCGCACAGGGCATCGGGGTTATCACTGAAGCTTTCTTT,CASSAQGIGVITEAFF
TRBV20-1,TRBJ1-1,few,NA,TGCAGTGCTAGTAGGGGCACTGAAGCTTTCTTT,CSASRGTEAFF